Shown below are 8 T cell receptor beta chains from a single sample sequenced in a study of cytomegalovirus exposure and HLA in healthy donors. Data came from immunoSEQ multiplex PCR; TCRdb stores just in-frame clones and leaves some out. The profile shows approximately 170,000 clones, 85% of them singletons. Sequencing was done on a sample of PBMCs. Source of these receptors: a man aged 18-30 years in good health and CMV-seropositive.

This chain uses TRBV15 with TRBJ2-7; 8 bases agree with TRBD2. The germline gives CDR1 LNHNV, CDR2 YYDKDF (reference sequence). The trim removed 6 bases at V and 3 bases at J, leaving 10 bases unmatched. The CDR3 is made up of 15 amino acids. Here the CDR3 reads CATSNAGGGIYEQYF. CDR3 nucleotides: TGTGCCACCAGTAACGCGGGGGGCGGGATCTACGAGCAGTACTTC. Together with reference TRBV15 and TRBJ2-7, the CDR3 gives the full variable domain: DAMVIQNPRYQVTQFGKPVTLSCSQTLNHNVMYWYQQKSSQAPKLLFHYYDKDFNNEADTPDNFQSRRPNTSFCFLDIRSPGLGDTAMYLCATSNAGGGIYEQYFGPGTRLTVT.

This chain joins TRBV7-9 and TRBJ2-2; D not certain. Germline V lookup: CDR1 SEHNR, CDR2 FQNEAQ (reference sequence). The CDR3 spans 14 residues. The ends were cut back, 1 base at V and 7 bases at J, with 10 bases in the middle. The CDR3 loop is CASSLDRAVGELFF. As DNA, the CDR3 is TGTGCCAGCAGCTTAGACCGAGCCGTCGGGGAGCTGTTTTTT.

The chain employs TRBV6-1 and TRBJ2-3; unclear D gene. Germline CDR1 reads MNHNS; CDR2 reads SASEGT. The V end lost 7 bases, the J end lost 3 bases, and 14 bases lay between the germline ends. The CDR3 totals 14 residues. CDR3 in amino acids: CASMRSFLTDTQYF. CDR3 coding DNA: TGTGCCAGCATGCGATCCTTTCTGACAGATACGCAGTATTTT.

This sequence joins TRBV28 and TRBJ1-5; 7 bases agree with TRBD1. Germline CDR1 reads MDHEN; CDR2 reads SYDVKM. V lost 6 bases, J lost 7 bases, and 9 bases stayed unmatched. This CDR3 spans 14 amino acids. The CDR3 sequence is CASSQNRGAQPQHF. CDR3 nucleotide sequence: TGTGCCAGCAGCCAAAACAGGGGTGCCCAGCCCCAGCATTTT.

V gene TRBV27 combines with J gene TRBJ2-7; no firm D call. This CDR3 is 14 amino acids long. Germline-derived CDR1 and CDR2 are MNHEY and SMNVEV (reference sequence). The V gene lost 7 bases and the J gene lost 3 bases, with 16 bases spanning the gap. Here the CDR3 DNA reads TGTGCCAGCAAGTCAGGTGATCAATACTACGAGCAGTACTTC. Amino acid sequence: CASKSGDQYYEQYF.

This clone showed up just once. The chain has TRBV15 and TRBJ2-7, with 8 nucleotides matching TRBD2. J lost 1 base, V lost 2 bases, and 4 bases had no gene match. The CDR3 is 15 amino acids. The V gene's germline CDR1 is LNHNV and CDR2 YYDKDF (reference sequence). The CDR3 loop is CATSRIAGLSYEQYF. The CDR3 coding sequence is TGTGCCACCAGCAGAATAGCGGGATTGTCCTACGAGCAGTACTTC.

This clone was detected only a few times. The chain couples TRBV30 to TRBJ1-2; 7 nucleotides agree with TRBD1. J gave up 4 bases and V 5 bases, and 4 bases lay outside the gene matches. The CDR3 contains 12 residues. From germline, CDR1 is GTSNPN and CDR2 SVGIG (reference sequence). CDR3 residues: CAWDHRGYGYTF. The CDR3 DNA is TGTGCCTGGGATCACAGGGGCTATGGCTACACCTTC.

As DNA, the CDR3 is TGTGCCAGCATCCCAGGGGGGACTGAAGCTTTCTTT. Translated, it gives CASIPGGTEAFF. The chain recombines TRBV6-1 with TRBJ1-1; the match to TRBD1 covers 7 bases. V shed 7 bases, J shed 5 bases, and the junction held 4 bases outside the gene matches. The germline CDR1 and CDR2 sequences are MNHNS and SASEGT. The CDR3 runs 12 residues.